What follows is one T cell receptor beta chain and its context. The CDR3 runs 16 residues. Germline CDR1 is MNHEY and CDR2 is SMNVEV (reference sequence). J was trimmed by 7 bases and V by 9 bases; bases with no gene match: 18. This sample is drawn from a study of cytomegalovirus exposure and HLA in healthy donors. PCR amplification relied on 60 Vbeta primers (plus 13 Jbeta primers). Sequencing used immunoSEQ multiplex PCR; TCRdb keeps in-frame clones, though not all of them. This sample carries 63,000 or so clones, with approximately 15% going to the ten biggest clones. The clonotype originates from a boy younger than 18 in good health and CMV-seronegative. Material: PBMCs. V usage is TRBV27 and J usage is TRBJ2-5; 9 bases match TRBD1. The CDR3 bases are TGTGCCAGTGGGGTCCCCCCCGGACAGGGGTTTGGGACCCAGTACTTC. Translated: CASGVPPGQGFGTQYF.